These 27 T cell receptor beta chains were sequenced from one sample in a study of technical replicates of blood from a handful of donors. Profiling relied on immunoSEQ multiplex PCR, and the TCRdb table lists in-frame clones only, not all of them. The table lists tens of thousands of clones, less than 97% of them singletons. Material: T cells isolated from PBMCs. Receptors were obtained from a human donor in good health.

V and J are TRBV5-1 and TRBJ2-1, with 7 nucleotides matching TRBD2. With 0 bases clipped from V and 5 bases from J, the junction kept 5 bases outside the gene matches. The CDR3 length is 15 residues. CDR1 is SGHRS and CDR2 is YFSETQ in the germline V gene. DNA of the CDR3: TGCGCCAGCAGCTTGGGGCTAGCGGATGACAATGAGCAGTTCTTC. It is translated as CASSLGLADDNEQFF.

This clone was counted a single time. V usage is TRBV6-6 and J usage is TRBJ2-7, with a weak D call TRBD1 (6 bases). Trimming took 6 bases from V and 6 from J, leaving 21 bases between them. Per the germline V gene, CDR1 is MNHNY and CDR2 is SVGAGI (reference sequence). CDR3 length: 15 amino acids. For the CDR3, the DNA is TGTGCCAGCAGGCCAGGGGCGCAGGCCGCTTCCGAGCAGTACTTC. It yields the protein CASRPGAQAASEQYF.

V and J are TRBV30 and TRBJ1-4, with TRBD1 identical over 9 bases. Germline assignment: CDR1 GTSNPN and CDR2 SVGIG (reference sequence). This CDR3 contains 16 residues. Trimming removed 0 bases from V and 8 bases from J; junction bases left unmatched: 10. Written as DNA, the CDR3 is TGTGCCTGGAGTGTAAGGTCGCGAACAGGGGGCGAAAAACTGTTTTTT. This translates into CAWSVRSRTGGEKLFF.

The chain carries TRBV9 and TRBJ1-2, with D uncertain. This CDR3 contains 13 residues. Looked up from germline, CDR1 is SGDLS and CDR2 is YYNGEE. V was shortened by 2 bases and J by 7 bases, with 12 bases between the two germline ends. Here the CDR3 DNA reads TGTGCCAGCAGCGTGAAGAGTTCTACTGGCTACACCTTC. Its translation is CASSVKSSTGYTF.

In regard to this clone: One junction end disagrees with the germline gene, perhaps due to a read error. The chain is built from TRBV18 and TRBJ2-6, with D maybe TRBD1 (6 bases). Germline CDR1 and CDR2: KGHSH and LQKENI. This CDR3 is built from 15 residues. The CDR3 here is CANSRGGSGANVLTF. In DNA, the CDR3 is TGTGCCAACTCAAGAGGGGGATCTGGGGCCAACGTCCTGACTTTC.

CDR3 sequence (DNA): TGTGCCAGCAGCCAAGAGCCCCTAGCGGGAGGCAGCGGTGAGCAGTTCTTC. It specifies CASSQEPLAGGSGEQFF. The chain employs TRBV4-2 and TRBJ2-1; 11 bases agree with TRBD2. CDR3 size: 17 residues. CDR1 and CDR2 (germline): LGHNA, YNFKEQ. V trimming: 0 bases; J trimming: 9 bases; junction bases outside the gene matches: 10.

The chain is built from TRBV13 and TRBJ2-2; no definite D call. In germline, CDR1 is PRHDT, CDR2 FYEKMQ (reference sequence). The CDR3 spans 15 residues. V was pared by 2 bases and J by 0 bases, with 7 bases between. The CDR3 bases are TGTGCCAGCAGCTTATGGCAAACGAACACCGGGGAGCTGTTTTTT. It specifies CASSLWQTNTGELFF.

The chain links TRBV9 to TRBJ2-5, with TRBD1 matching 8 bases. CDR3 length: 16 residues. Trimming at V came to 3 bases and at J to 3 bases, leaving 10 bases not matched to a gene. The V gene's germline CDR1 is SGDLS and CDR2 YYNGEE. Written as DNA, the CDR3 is TGTGCCAGCAGCGCTCAATCAGGGGGCGGAAAAGAGACCCAGTACTTC. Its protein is CASSAQSGGGKETQYF.

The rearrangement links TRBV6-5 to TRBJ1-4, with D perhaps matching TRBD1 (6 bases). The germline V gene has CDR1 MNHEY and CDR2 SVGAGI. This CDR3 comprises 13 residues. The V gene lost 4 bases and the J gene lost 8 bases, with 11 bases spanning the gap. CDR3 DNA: TGTGCCAGCAGTTCGCAGGGGATGGAAAAACTGTTTTTT. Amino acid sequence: CASSSQGMEKLFF.

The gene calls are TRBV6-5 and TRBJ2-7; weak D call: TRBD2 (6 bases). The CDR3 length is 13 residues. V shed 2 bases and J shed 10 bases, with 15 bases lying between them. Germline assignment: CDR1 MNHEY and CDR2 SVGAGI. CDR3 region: CASSYGTGTPQYF. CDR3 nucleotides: TGTGCCAGCAGTTACGGAACCGGGACTCCTCAGTACTTC.

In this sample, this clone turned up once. CDR3 in DNA: TGTGCCAGCAGCGTAGCAAACCATGGCCGTTATGGCTACACCTTC. Its translation: CASSVANHGRYGYTF. This chain connects TRBV9 to TRBJ1-2; D not certain. This CDR3 is 15 amino acids long. Germline assignment: CDR1 SGDLS and CDR2 YYNGEE. Deletions cut 0 bases from V and 5 bases from J, with 14 bases between. Combining the CDR3 with reference TRBV9 and TRBJ1-2 gives the whole variable domain DSGVTQTPKHLITATGQRVTLRCSPRSGDLSVYWYQQSLDQGLQFLIQYYNGEERAKGNILERFSAQQFPDLHSELNLSSLELGDSALYFCASSVANHGRYGYTFGSGTRLTVV.

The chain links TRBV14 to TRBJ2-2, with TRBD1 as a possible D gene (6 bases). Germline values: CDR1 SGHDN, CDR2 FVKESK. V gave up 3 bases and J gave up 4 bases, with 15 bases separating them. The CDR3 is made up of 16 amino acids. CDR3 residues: CASSHARGEGTGELFF. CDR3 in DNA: TGTGCCAGCAGCCACGCCAGGGGTGAGGGCACCGGGGAGCTGTTTTTT.

The CDR3 nucleotides read TGTGCCAGCAAATCACGGACAGGGGCCCAAGAGACCCAGTACTTC. It yields the protein CASKSRTGAQETQYF. V and J are TRBV2 and TRBJ2-5; 9 bases agree with TRBD1. CDR1 and CDR2 from the germline V gene are SNHLY and FYNNEI. CDR3 length: 15 amino acids. The V segment lost 7 bases and the J segment 1 base; nucleotides outside the gene matches: 7.

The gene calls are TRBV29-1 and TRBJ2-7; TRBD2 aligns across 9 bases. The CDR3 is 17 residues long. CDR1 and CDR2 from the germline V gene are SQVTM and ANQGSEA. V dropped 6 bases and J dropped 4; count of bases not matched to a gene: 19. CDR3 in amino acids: CSVRDTILAGGGYEQYF. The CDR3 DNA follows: TGCAGCGTCCGGGACACCATCCTGGCGGGAGGGGGTTACGAGCAGTACTTC.

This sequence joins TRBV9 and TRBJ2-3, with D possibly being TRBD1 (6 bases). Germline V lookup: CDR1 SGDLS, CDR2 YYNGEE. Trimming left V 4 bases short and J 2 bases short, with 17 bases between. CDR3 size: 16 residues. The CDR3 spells CASSRNGQLYTDTQYF. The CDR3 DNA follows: TGTGCCAGCAGCCGTAACGGACAGTTGTACACAGATACGCAGTATTTT. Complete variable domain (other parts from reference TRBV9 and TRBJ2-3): DSGVTQTPKHLITATGQRVTLRCSPRSGDLSVYWYQQSLDQGLQFLIQYYNGEERAKGNILERFSAQQFPDLHSELNLSSLELGDSALYFCASSRNGQLYTDTQYFGPGTRLTVL.

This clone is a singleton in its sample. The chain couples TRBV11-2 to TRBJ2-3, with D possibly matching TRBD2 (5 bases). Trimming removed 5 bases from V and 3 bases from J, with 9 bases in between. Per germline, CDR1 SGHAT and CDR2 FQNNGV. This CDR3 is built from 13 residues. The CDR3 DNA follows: TGTGCCAGCAGCCCCCCGGGGACAGATACGCAGTATTTT. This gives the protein CASSPPGTDTQYF.

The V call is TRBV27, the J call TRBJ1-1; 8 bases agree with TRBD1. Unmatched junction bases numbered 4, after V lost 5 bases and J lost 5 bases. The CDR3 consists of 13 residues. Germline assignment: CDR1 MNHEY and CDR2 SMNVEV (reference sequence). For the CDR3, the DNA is TGTGCCAGCAGTGGACAGGGTAGAACTGAAGCTTTCTTT. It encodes CASSGQGRTEAFF.

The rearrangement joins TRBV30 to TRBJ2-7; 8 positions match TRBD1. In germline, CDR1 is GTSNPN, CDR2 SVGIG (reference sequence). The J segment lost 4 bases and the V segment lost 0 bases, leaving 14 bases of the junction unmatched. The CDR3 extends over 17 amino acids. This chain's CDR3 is CAWSVAPPDRDLYEQYF. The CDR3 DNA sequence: TGTGCCTGGAGTGTAGCCCCCCCGGACAGGGACCTATACGAGCAGTACTTC.

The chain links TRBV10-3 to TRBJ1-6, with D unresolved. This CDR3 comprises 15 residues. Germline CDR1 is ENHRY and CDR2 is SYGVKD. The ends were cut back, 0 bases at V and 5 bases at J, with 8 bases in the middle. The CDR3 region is CAISESQVDNSPLHF. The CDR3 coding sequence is TGTGCCATCAGTGAGTCTCAAGTAGATAATTCACCCCTCCACTTT.

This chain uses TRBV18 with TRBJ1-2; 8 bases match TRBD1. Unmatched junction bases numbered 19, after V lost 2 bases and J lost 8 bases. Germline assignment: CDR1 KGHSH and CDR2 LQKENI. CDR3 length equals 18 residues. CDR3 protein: CASSPTAGTGSIGEGYTF. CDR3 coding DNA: TGTGCCAGCTCACCAACCGCAGGGACAGGTTCAATTGGTGAAGGCTACACCTTC.

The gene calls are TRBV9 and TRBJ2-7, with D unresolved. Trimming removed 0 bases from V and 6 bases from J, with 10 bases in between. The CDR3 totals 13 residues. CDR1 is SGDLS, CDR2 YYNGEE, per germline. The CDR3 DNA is TGTGCCAGCAGCGTAGATATTAGCCGCGAGCAGTACTTC. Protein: CASSVDISREQYF.

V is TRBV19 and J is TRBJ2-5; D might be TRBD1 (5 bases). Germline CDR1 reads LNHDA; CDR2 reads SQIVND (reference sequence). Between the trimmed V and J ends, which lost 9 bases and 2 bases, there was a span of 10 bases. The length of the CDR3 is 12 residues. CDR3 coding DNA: TGTGCCAGCCGTGGGGCACAAGAGACCCAGTACTTC. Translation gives CASRGAQETQYF.

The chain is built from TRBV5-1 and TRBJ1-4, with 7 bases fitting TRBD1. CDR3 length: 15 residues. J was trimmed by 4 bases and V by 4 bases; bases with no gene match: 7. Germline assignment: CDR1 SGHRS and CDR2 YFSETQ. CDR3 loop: CASSHGTAGNEKLFF. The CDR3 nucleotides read TGCGCCAGCAGCCACGGGACAGCTGGTAATGAAAAACTGTTTTTT.

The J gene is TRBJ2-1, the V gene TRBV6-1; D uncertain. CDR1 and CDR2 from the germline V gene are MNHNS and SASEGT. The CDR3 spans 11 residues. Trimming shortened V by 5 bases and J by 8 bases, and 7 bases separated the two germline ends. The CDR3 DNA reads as TGTGCCAGCAGTCACGGAGATGAGCAGTTCTTC. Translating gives CASSHGDEQFF.

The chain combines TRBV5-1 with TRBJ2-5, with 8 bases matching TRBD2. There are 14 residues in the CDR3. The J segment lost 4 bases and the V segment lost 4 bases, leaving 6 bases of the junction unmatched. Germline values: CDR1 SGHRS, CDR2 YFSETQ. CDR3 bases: TGCGCCAGCAGCGAAGACGGGAGGGCAGAGACCCAGTACTTC. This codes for CASSEDGRAETQYF.

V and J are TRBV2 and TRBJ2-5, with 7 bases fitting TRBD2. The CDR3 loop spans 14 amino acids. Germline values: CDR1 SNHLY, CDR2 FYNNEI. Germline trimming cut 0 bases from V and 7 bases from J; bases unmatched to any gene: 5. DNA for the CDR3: TGTGCCAGCAGTGAAGCGCTTAGGGAGGGGACCCAGTACTTC. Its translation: CASSEALREGTQYF.

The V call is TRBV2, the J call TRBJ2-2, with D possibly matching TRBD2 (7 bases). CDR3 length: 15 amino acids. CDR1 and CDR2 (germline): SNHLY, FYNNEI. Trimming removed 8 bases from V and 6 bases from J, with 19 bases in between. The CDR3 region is CASLKGRGVAGELFF. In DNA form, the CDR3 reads TGTGCCAGCCTGAAGGGGAGGGGGGTCGCCGGGGAGCTGTTTTTT.